One T cell receptor beta chain is described in this entry. The data are from a study of blood T cell repertoires in COVID-19. Study-level background: Acute-phase and convalescent COVID-19 samples originated in the United States, Italy and Spain. PBMCs, B-cell-depleted T cells, or T cells provided the cDNA or gDNA that made up the material.

Authors' analysis steps: The assay estimated nucleated cells by amplifying reference gene primers. The repertoire was sequenced with immunoSEQ multiplex PCR; TCRdb's copy has only in-frame clones and lacks some. That table furnishes V, J and clone size, whereas the DNA furnished D and trimming. The data hold roughly 150,000 clones, with 84% observed a single time. Germline loops: CDR1 SGHNT, CDR2 YYREEE (reference sequence). CDR3 size: 17 residues. The V gene end was trimmed by 5 bases and the J gene end by 0 bases; junction bases not matched to a gene: 12. The rearrangement uses TRBV5-4 and TRBJ2-3, with 7 nucleotides matching TRBD2. The sequencing sample was made of peripheral blood. The origin of this receptor is a human donor in a cohort sampled during active COVID-19. The CDR3 is CASSSNLRGGSTDTQYF. DNA for the CDR3: TGTGCCAGCAGTAGTAACCTACGCGGGGGTAGCACAGATACGCAGTATTTT.